This TCR beta chain is drawn from a study of early T cells in non-severe SARS-CoV-2 infection. The germline CDR1 and CDR2 sequences are SGHNT and YENEEA. V shed 5 bases and J shed 4 bases, with 11 bases lying between them. This CDR3 contains 13 residues. TCRdb re-called the 5' RACE reads with MiXCR, one entry per CDR3 protein. The profile shows tens of thousands of distinct CDR3 sequences, 13% of them singletons. This clonotype was seen more than once but under ten times. The sequence was collected from an adult who was a healthcare worker with PCR-confirmed SARS-CoV-2 infection or an uninfected control (not recorded which). The V call is TRBV11-3, the J call TRBJ2-5; tentative D call: TRBD2 (6 bases). Sequenced here: whole blood, sampled at baseline. In DNA form, the CDR3 reads TGTGCCAGCAGCCCTGGAGGGTTAGAGACCCAGTACTTC. Translation: CASSPGGLETQYF.